This section outlines one T cell receptor beta chain sequence together with its context. This specimen comes from a study of blood T cell repertoires in COVID-19. For the study at large: The study drew acute and convalescent COVID-19 samples from the United States, Italy and Spain. PBMCs, B-cell-depleted T cells, or T cells provided the cDNA or gDNA that made up the material.

Source study methods: It was from reference gene primer amplification that nucleated cell counts were estimated. This table comes from immunoSEQ multiplex PCR, and its TCRdb copy is limited to in-frame clones, with some not included. V and J calls and clone size are copied from that table; D and trimming were computed from the DNA. The data hold around 95,000 clones, with more than 85% observed a single time. The clonotype originates from a man aged 30 to 39 in a cohort sampled during active COVID-19. What was sequenced was peripheral blood.

The CDR3 loop is CASSLGRGYVEKLFF. The DNA of the CDR3 is TGTGCCAGCAGCTTAGGTCGGGGGTACGTTGAAAAACTGTTTTTT. The chain recombines TRBV7-9 with TRBJ1-4; perhaps TRBD1 as D (5 bases). Germline V gives CDR1 SEHNR, CDR2 FQNEAQ (reference sequence). The CDR3 extends over 15 amino acids. The V and J ends lost 1 base and 7 bases respectively, with 13 bases between them.